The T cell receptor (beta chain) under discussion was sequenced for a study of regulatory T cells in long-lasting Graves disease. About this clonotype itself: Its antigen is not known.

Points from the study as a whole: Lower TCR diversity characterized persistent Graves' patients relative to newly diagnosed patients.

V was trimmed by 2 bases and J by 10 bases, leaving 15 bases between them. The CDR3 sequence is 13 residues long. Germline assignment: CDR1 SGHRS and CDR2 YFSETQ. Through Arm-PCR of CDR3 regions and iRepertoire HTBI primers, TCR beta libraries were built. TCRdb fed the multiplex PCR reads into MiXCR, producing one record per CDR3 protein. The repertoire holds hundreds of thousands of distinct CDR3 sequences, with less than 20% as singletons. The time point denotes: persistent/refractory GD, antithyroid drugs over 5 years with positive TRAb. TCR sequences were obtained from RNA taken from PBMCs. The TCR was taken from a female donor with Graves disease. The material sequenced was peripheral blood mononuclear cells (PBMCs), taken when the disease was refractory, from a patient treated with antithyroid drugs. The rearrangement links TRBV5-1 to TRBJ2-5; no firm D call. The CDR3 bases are TGCGCCAGCAGCTTAGCTGGGTCTTCGCTCCAGTACTTC. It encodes CASSLAGSSLQYF.